In its sample, the clone carrying this T cell receptor (beta chain) was seen once. Its matching antigen is unknown. This sample is drawn from a study of cytomegalovirus exposure and HLA in healthy donors. V trimming: 4 bases; J trimming: 10 bases; junction bases outside the gene matches: 8. The CDR3 loop spans 15 amino acids. Germline V lookup: CDR1 SGHDN, CDR2 FVKESK. Primers for the PCR totalled 60 Vbeta and 13 Jbeta. Some clones are missing from TCRdb's copy, which holds only in-frame ones; the method was immunoSEQ multiplex PCR. Among 100,000 to 150,000 clones listed, 65% to 90% were seen once. Study-wide points: In a later analysis, a genetic analysis reported fewer productive-TCR N-insertions in an Asian-associated ancestry cluster than the cohort average.

The sequenced sample consisted of PBMCs. This clonotype originated in a girl aged 2-9 years in good health and CMV-seronegative. The chain has TRBV14 and TRBJ1-6; 9 bases align to TRBD1. In DNA, the CDR3 is TGTGCCAGCAGCCGAGGGGGACAGGGAATGTCACCCCTCCACTTT. Protein: CASSRGGQGMSPLHF.